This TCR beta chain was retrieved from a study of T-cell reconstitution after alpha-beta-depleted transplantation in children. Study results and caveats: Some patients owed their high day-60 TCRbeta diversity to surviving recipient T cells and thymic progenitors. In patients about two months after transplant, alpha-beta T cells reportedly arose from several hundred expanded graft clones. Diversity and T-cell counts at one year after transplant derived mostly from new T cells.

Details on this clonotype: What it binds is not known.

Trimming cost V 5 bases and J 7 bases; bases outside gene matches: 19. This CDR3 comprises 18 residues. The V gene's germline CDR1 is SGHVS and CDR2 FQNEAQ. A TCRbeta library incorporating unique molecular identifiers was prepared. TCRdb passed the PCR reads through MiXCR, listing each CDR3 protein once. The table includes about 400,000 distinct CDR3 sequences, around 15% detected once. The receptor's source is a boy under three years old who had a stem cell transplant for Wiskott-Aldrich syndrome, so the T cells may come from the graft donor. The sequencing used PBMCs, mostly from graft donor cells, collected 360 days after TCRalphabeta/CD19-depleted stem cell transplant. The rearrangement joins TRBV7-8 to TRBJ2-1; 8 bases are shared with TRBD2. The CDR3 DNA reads TGTGCCAGCAGCCCGAAGCGGGAGCCCCAAGGCTCTGGGAATGAGCAGTTCTTC. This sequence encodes CASSPKREPQGSGNEQFF.